The 20 T cell receptor beta chains reported below all come from one sample, sequenced in a study of cytomegalovirus exposure and HLA in healthy donors. The protocol was immunoSEQ multiplex PCR, while the TCRdb copy is restricted to in-frame clones and leaves out a portion. This table has over 150,000 clones, about 89% appearing once. Sequenced: PBMCs. The receptors come from a young woman in good health and CMV-seropositive.

V is TRBV15 and J is TRBJ2-2; D is perhaps TRBD2 (5 bases). Germline lookup yields CDR1 LNHNV and CDR2 YYDKDF (reference sequence). V was clipped by 4 bases and J by 1 base, with 10 bases between them. CDR3 length equals 15 residues. The CDR3 here is CATSIKRMNTGELFF. The CDR3 region has the DNA TGTGCCACCAGCATCAAGCGGATGAACACCGGGGAGCTGTTTTTT.

The chain combines TRBV5-4 with TRBJ2-2; D is perhaps TRBD2 (6 bases). This CDR3 has 18 residues. The V gene's germline CDR1 is SGHNT and CDR2 YYREEE (reference sequence). Trimming left V 0 bases short and J 6 bases short, with 21 bases between. Here the CDR3 reads CASSLGLSFGGMSGELFF. The CDR3 DNA reads TGTGCCAGCAGCTTGGGACTCTCATTCGGAGGGATGTCCGGGGAGCTGTTTTTT.

This chain joins TRBV27 and TRBJ2-3; D is uncertain. The CDR3 totals 14 residues. The V and J ends lost 7 bases and 6 bases respectively, with 17 bases between them. Germline-derived CDR1 and CDR2 are MNHEY and SMNVEV (reference sequence). CDR3: CASTGPKVGDTQYF. The CDR3 region has the DNA TGTGCCAGCACCGGCCCCAAGGTCGGGGATACGCAGTATTTT.

The chain joins TRBV28 to TRBJ2-7; TRBD1 matches at 7 bases. CDR1 and CDR2 (germline): MDHEN, SYDVKM. This CDR3 spans 14 amino acids. Germline trimming cut 2 bases from V and 7 bases from J; bases unmatched to any gene: 8. CDR3 protein: CASSLVGGAREQYF. DNA for the CDR3: TGTGCCAGCAGTTTAGTAGGGGGCGCCCGGGAGCAGTACTTC.

The chain links TRBV6-6 to TRBJ1-1; 10 nucleotides line up with TRBD1. From germline, CDR1 is MNHNY and CDR2 SVGAGI (reference sequence). The CDR3 runs 14 residues. V lost 6 bases to trimming and J lost 6 bases; unmatched junction nucleotides: 7. The CDR3: CASSKTGGLAEAFF. The CDR3 DNA follows: TGTGCCAGCAGCAAGACAGGGGGCTTGGCTGAAGCTTTCTTT.

The chain is built from TRBV12-5 and TRBJ2-7; 12 bases agree with TRBD2. This CDR3 is 18 amino acids long. With 1 base clipped from V and 7 bases from J, the junction kept 14 bases outside the gene matches. CDR1 is LGHNT and CDR2 is FRNRAP in the germline V gene. In DNA form, the CDR3 reads TGTGCTAGTGGTTTGGCCCCCGGGACTAGCGGGCGGGCACAAGAGCAGTACTTC. Encoded protein: CASGLAPGTSGRAQEQYF.

The chain combines TRBV28 with TRBJ2-5, with 8 nucleotides matching TRBD2. CDR1 is MDHEN, CDR2 SYDVKM, per germline. CDR3 length: 16 residues. J lost 1 base, V lost 5 bases, and 9 bases had no gene match. The CDR3 loop reads CASSGASGRSQETQYF. DNA for the CDR3: TGTGCCAGCAGTGGGGCGAGCGGGAGAAGCCAAGAGACCCAGTACTTC.

CDR3 bases: TGTGCCAGCAGTGTGGGGGGTAATGAAAAACTGTTTTTT. This sequence encodes CASSVGGNEKLFF. The rearrangement links TRBV2 to TRBJ1-4, with D possibly TRBD1 on 5 matching bases. V lost 4 bases to trimming and J lost 4 bases, with 7 bases between them. This CDR3 has 13 residues. Germline V gene lookup returns CDR1 SNHLY and CDR2 FYNNEI.

V usage is TRBV27 and J usage is TRBJ2-5; the D gene is possibly TRBD1 (6 bases). CDR1 and CDR2 from the germline V gene are MNHEY and SMNVEV (reference sequence). CDR3 size: 14 residues. Trimming pared 0 bases from V and 6 bases from J, leaving 11 bases between. The CDR3 DNA sequence: TGTGCCAGCAGTTTATCGGGCAGGGGTCAGACCCAGTACTTC. Residues: CASSLSGRGQTQYF.

This sequence joins TRBV5-1 and TRBJ2-6, with 10 bases aligning to TRBD1. Per the germline V gene, CDR1 is SGHRS and CDR2 is YFSETQ. V lost 4 bases and J lost 2; bases outside the gene matches: 3. The CDR3 loop spans 16 amino acids. The CDR3 bases are TGCGCCAGCAGCAGGGGACAGGGGACTGGGGCCAACGTCCTGACTTTC. Translating gives CASSRGQGTGANVLTF.

The chain combines TRBV30 with TRBJ2-3; TRBD2 matches 10 bases. Germline V CDR1 and CDR2: GTSNPN, SVGIG (reference sequence). The CDR3 loop spans 14 amino acids. Losses at the gene ends were 3 bases for V and 5 bases for J; bases not matched to a gene: 5. The CDR3 is CAWRAASGGDTQYF. As DNA, the CDR3 is TGTGCCTGGAGGGCGGCTAGCGGGGGAGATACGCAGTATTTT.

The gene calls are TRBV2 and TRBJ1-5; the D is unclear. The V end was cut by 4 bases, the J end by 5 bases, with 12 bases between. CDR1 and CDR2 (germline): SNHLY, FYNNEI. The CDR3 loop spans 14 amino acids. The CDR3 loop is CASSGIRGYQPQHF. Written as DNA, the CDR3 is TGTGCCAGCAGTGGGATCCGGGGTTATCAGCCCCAGCATTTT.

This clone was observed once. The V gene is TRBV4-1, the J gene TRBJ2-7; 8 positions agree with TRBD1. Germline-derived CDR1 and CDR2 are MGHRA and YSYEKL. The CDR3 contains 15 residues. V lost 1 base and J lost 7; bases outside the gene matches: 9. CDR3 sequence: CASSQGQGSGWEQYF. Written as DNA, the CDR3 is TGCGCCAGCAGCCAAGGACAGGGGTCCGGCTGGGAGCAGTACTTC.

The chain employs TRBV19 and TRBJ2-3, with a tentative D call TRBD1 (6 bases). Trimming stripped 3 bases from V and 3 bases from J, with 13 bases between. The CDR3 runs 15 residues. Per germline, CDR1 LNHDA and CDR2 SQIVND (reference sequence). The DNA for the CDR3 is TGTGCCAGTAGTATGTTCCAGGGGACGACAGATACGCAGTATTTT. Protein sequence: CASSMFQGTTDTQYF.

J is TRBJ2-3 and V is TRBV28; no clear D gene. From germline, CDR1 is MDHEN and CDR2 SYDVKM. The CDR3 totals 15 residues. V was shortened by 2 bases and J by 3 bases, with 12 bases between the two germline ends. CDR3 DNA sequence: TGTGCCAGCAGTTTACCCGGTTCGGGTACAGATACGCAGTATTTT. It encodes CASSLPGSGTDTQYF. The complete variable domain, with remaining parts taken from reference TRBV28 and TRBJ2-3, reads DVKVTQSSRYLVKRTGEKVFLECVQDMDHENMFWYRQDPGLGLRLIYFSYDVKMKEKGDIPEGYSVSREKKERFSLILESASTNQTSMYLCASSLPGSGTDTQYFGPGTRLTVL.

The chain joins TRBV5-1 to TRBJ2-2; 9 nucleotides align to TRBD1. This CDR3 comprises 15 residues. CDR1 is SGHRS, CDR2 YFSETQ, per germline. V lost 1 base to trimming and J lost 3 bases; unmatched junction nucleotides: 1. As DNA, the CDR3 is TGCGCCAGCAGCTTGTGGGACAGGGACACCGGGGAGCTGTTTTTT. Translation: CASSLWDRDTGELFF.

V usage is TRBV25-1 and J usage is TRBJ2-7; TRBD1 agrees at 8 bases. CDR3 length: 13 amino acids. Germline V gene data show CDR1 as MGHDK and CDR2 as SYGVNS. The V gene end was trimmed by 2 bases and the J gene end by 6 bases; junction bases not matched to a gene: 3. The CDR3 DNA reads TGTGCCAGCAGTGAAGTAGGACAGGGCGAGCAGTACTTC. Translated, it gives CASSEVGQGEQYF.

This clone has just one count. V and J are TRBV10-1 and TRBJ2-7; possibly TRBD1 for D (6 bases). The V and J ends lost 5 bases and 0 bases respectively, with 8 bases between them. Germline V gene sequence: CDR1 WNHNN, CDR2 SYGVQD (reference sequence). This CDR3 has 13 residues. CDR3 sequence (DNA): TGCGCCAGCAGTCTACAGGGCTCCTACGAGCAGTACTTC. Its protein is CASSLQGSYEQYF.

A single count supports this clone. The chain carries TRBV5-6 and TRBJ2-7; TRBD1 aligns across 7 bases. With V trimmed by 4 bases and J by 3 bases, 10 bases remained unmatched. Looked up from germline, CDR1 is SGHDT and CDR2 is YYEEEE. This CDR3 contains 15 residues. The CDR3 region has the DNA TGTGCCAGCAGCCTGACAGGGCGCGAACTCTACGAGCAGTACTTC. Translated, it gives CASSLTGRELYEQYF.

The rearrangement links TRBV19 to TRBJ2-7; 14 nucleotides match TRBD2. Germline V gene lookup returns CDR1 LNHDA and CDR2 SQIVND (reference sequence). CDR3 length: 15 amino acids. V shed 3 bases and J 3 bases; nucleotides not matched to a gene: 1. CDR3 bases: TGTGCCAGTAGTATCGGGACTAGCGGGGGCTACGAGCAGTACTTC. It translates to CASSIGTSGGYEQYF.